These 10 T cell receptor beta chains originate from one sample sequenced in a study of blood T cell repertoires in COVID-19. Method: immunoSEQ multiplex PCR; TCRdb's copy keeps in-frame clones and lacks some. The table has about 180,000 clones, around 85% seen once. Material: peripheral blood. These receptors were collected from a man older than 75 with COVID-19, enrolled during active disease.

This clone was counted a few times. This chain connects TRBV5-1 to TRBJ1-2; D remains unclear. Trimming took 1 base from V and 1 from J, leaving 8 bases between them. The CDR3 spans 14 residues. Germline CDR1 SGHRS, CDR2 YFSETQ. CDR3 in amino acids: CASSLPGLNYGYTF. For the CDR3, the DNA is TGCGCCAGCAGCTTGCCAGGCCTTAACTATGGCTACACCTTC.

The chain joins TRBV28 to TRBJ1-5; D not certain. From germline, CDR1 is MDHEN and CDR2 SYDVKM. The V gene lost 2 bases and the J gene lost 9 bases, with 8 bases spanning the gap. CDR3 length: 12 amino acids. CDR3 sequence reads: CASSLDSRPQHF. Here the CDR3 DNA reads TGTGCCAGCAGTTTAGATTCGAGGCCCCAGCATTTT.

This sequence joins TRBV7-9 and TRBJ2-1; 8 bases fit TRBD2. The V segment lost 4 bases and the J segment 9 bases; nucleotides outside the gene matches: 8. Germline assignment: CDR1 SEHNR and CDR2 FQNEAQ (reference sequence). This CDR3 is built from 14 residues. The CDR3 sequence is CASSSDGGAAEQFF. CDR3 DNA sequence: TGTGCCAGCAGCTCGGACGGGGGGGCCGCTGAGCAGTTCTTC.

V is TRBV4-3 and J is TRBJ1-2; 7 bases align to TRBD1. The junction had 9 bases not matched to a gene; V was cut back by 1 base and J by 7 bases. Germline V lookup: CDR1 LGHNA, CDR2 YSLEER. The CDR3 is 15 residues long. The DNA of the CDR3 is TGCGCCAGCAGCCAAGCCACAGGGGTCGGTGGTGGCTACACCTTC. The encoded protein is CASSQATGVGGGYTF.

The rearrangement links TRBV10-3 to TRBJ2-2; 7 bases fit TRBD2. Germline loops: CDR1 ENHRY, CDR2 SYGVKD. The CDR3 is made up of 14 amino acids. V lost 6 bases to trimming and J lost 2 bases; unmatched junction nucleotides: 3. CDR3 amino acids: CAIRGGLNTGELFF. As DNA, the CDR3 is TGTGCCATCAGGGGAGGGCTTAACACCGGGGAGCTGTTTTTT.

The CDR3 nucleotides read TGTGCCAGTCGCCAGGGGGCGCGAGAAAAACTGTTTTTT. Translation gives CASRQGAREKLFF. The chain uses TRBV25-1 and TRBJ1-4; TRBD1 aligns across 8 bases. The CDR3 contains 13 residues. Germline V gene sequence: CDR1 MGHDK, CDR2 SYGVNS. Trimming took 9 bases from V and 8 from J; bases not matched to a gene: 8.

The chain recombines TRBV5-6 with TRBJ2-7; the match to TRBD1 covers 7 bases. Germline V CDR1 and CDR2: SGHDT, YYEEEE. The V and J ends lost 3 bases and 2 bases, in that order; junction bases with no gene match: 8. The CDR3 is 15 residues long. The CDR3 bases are TGTGCCAGCAGCTCTACTCGACAGGGTCCCTACGAGCAGTACTTC. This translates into CASSSTRQGPYEQYF.

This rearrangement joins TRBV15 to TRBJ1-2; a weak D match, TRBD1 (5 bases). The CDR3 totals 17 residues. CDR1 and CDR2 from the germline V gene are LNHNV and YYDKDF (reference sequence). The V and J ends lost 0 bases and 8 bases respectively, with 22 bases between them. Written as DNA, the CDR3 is TGTGCCACCAGCAGAGATGGGTTCCTTGCGGGGCGGGGAGGCTACACCTTC. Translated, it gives CATSRDGFLAGRGGYTF. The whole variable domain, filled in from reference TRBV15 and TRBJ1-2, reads DAMVIQNPRYQVTQFGKPVTLSCSQTLNHNVMYWYQQKSSQAPKLLFHYYDKDFNNEADTPDNFQSRRPNTSFCFLDIRSPGLGDTAMYLCATSRDGFLAGRGGYTFGSGTRLTVV.

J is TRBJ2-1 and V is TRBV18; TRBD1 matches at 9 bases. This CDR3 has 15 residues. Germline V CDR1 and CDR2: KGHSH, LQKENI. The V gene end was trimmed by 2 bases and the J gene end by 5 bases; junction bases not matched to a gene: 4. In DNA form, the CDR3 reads TGTGCCAGCTCACCAGGGACAGGGTCCCACAATGAGCAGTTCTTC. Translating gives CASSPGTGSHNEQFF.

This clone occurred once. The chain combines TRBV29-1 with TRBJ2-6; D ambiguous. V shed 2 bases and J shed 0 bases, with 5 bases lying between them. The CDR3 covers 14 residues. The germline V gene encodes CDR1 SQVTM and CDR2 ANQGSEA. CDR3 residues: CSVERLSGANVLTF. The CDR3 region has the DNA TGCAGCGTTGAACGTCTCTCTGGGGCCAACGTCCTGACTTTC. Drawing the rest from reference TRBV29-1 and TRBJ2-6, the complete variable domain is SAVISQKPSRDICQRGTSLTIQCQVDSQVTMMFWYRQQPGQSLTLIATANQGSEATYESGFVIDKFPISRPNLTFSTLTVSNMSPEDSSIYLCSVERLSGANVLTFGAGSRLTVL.